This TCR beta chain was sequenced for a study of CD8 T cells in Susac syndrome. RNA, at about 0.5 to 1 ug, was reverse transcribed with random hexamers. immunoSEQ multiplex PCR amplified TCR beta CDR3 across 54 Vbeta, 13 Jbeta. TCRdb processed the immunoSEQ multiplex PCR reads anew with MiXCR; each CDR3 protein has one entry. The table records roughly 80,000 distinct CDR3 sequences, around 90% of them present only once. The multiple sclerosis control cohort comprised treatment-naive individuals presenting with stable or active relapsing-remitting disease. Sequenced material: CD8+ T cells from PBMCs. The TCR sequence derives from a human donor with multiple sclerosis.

DNA of the CDR3: TGCGCCAGCAGCTTGTTTGGGGGGGACTATGGCTACACCTTC. It encodes CASSLFGGDYGYTF. The chain links TRBV5-1 to TRBJ1-2, with a possible D match to TRBD1 (5 bases). Germline CDR1 and CDR2: SGHRS and YFSETQ. Trimming took 1 base from V and 3 from J, leaving 10 bases between them. This CDR3 has 14 amino acids.